The TCR beta chain under discussion was sequenced for a study of tumor-infiltrating lymphocytes in localized non-small cell lung cancer. The germline V gene encodes CDR1 SGHTA and CDR2 FQGNSA. Deletions cut 5 bases from V and 5 bases from J, with 14 bases between. The CDR3 has 14 amino acids. Details on this clone: Its antigen is as yet unknown.

General study results and limits: No T-cell fraction difference was seen between IM1 and IM2 tumors.

Measured with immunoSEQ multiplex PCR; TCRdb has only the in-frame clones, and not every one. The sample gives 12,000 to 15,000 clones, 68% of which show up once; around 9.6% is in the top ten. This sequence was found in a human donor with non-small cell lung cancer. The material sequenced was uninvolved lung tissue not adjacent to the tumor. The chain has TRBV7-2 and TRBJ2-3, with D maybe TRBD2 (5 bases). CDR3 in DNA: TGTGCCAGCAGCGACCTGCGGGCCCTAGATACGCAGTATTTT. As protein: CASSDLRALDTQYF.